Below are 26 T cell receptor beta chains sequenced from a single sample in a study of T cells in Graves' hyperthyroidism and ophthalmopathy. There were TCR beta CDR3 regions amplified from RNA transcripts. During a first-round RT-PCR of the TCR CDR3, the HTBI primer set was used. TCRdb itself ran the multiplex PCR reads through MiXCR, one entry per CDR3 protein. Of about 640,000 distinct CDR3 sequences in the sample, about a fifth were seen once. Input material: blood. The receptors were gathered from a man younger than 40 with Graves' ophthalmopathy.

This chain connects TRBV3-1 to TRBJ1-6, with 8 bases aligning to TRBD1. J lost 10 bases, V lost 4 bases, and 6 bases had no gene match. Germline assignment: CDR1 LGHDT and CDR2 YNNKEL (reference sequence). This CDR3 has 14 residues. The CDR3 region is CASSRRQGQSPLHF. Here the CDR3 DNA reads TGTGCCAGCAGCCGAAGACAGGGGCAATCACCCCTCCACTTT.

The chain joins TRBV6-4 to TRBJ2-1; D remains ambiguous. The CDR3 length is 13 residues. The germline V and J ends were trimmed by 0 bases and 5 bases, with 5 bases remaining between them. CDR1 and CDR2 (germline): MRHNA, SNTAGT. This chain's CDR3 is CASSDSQNNEQFF. The CDR3 region has the DNA TGTGCCAGCAGTGACTCACAGAACAATGAGCAGTTCTTC.

The chain is built from TRBV19 and TRBJ2-5; 12 nucleotides line up with TRBD2. Unmatched junction bases numbered 5, after V lost 5 bases and J lost 1 base. The CDR3 contains 16 residues. Germline values: CDR1 LNHDA, CDR2 SQIVND (reference sequence). CDR3 nucleotide sequence: TGTGCCAGTAGTCAACGACTAGCGGGAGTCCAAGAGACCCAGTACTTC. This sequence encodes CASSQRLAGVQETQYF.

Many counts were recorded for this clonotype. V and J are TRBV28 and TRBJ2-7; D tentatively reads TRBD1 or TRBD2 (7 bases each). V shed 4 bases and J shed 3 bases, with 13 bases lying between them. The CDR3 spans 14 residues. Germline CDR1 and CDR2: MDHEN and SYDVKM. The CDR3 here is CASSSPGGVYEQYF. The CDR3, as DNA: TGTGCCAGCAGTTCCCCAGGGGGGGTCTACGAGCAGTACTTC.

CDR3 in amino acids: CAISGGTGESNQPQHF. DNA for the CDR3: TGTGCCATCAGCGGGGGGACGGGAGAAAGCAATCAGCCCCAGCATTTT. The chain is built from TRBV10-3 and TRBJ1-5; TRBD1 is a possible D gene (5 bases). V was shortened by 6 bases and J by 1 base, with 16 bases between the two germline ends. This CDR3 region has 16 residues. Germline lookup yields CDR1 ENHRY and CDR2 SYGVKD.

This clonotype was seen more than once but under ten times. CDR3 protein: CASSSVMMNSPLHF. The DNA of the CDR3 is TGTGCCAGCAGCTCCGTGATGATGAATTCACCCCTCCACTTT. The chain is built from TRBV28 and TRBJ1-6; the D is unclear. From germline, CDR1 is MDHEN and CDR2 SYDVKM. V lost 6 bases, J lost 7 bases, and 13 bases lay in between. This CDR3 has 14 amino acids. Filled out from reference TRBV28 and TRBJ1-6, the complete variable domain reads DVKVTQSSRYLVKRTGEKVFLECVQDMDHENMFWYRQDPGLGLRLIYFSYDVKMKEKGDIPEGYSVSREKKERFSLILESASTNQTSMYLCASSSVMMNSPLHFGNGTRLTVT.

V usage is TRBV6-5 and J usage is TRBJ2-7, with TRBD1 matching 7 bases. The J segment lost 3 bases and the V segment lost 2 bases, leaving 4 bases of the junction unmatched. The germline V gene has CDR1 MNHEY and CDR2 SVGAGI. The CDR3 loop spans 14 amino acids. DNA for the CDR3: TGTGCCAGCAGTTACACAGGGGTAGGCTACGAGCAGTACTTC. It encodes CASSYTGVGYEQYF.

The V gene is TRBV6-1, the J gene TRBJ2-7; 9 nucleotides match TRBD1. There are 17 residues in the CDR3. With V trimmed by 5 bases and J by 3 bases, 14 bases remained unmatched. The V gene's germline CDR1 is MNHNS and CDR2 SASEGT. The CDR3 protein is CASSPTGGANLVYEQYF. The CDR3 nucleotides are TGTGCCAGCAGTCCCACAGGGGGCGCGAATCTTGTCTACGAGCAGTACTTC.

By frequency in the sample, this clonotype is medium-sized (0.01 to 0.1%). The V gene is TRBV11-2, the J gene TRBJ2-7, with 9 positions matching TRBD1. CDR1 is SGHAT, CDR2 FQNNGV, per germline. This CDR3 spans 15 amino acids. The V gene end was trimmed by 3 bases and the J gene end by 2 bases; junction bases not matched to a gene: 5. CDR3 loop: CASSLRGQGTYEQYF. CDR3 DNA: TGTGCCAGCAGCTTGAGGGGACAGGGAACCTACGAGCAGTACTTC. Filled out from reference TRBV11-2 and TRBJ2-7, the complete variable domain reads EAGVAQSPRYKIIEKRQSVAFWCNPISGHATLYWYQQILGQGPKLLIQFQNNGVVDDSQLPKDRFSAERLKGVDSTLKIQPAKLEDSAVYLCASSLRGQGTYEQYFGPGTRLTVT.

This clonotype was detected many times. The V call is TRBV11-1, the J call TRBJ1-1, with no clear D. The CDR3 length is 16 residues. Per germline, CDR1 SGHAT and CDR2 FQDESV (reference sequence). Trimming pared 0 bases from V and 1 base from J, leaving 12 bases between. The CDR3 loop is CASSLAVGFGNTEAFF. The CDR3 DNA sequence: TGTGCCAGCAGCTTAGCTGTGGGGTTCGGGAACACTGAAGCTTTCTTT.

This chain connects TRBV29-1 to TRBJ2-3; possible D gene TRBD1, 5 bases. Germline assignment: CDR1 SQVTM and CDR2 ANQGSEA. CDR3 length equals 17 residues. V lost 0 bases and J 0 bases, leaving 16 bases between the germline ends. CDR3: CSVEDHQGTASTDTQYF. The CDR3 nucleotides read TGCAGCGTTGAAGATCATCAGGGTACAGCTAGCACAGATACGCAGTATTTT.

V gene TRBV29-1 combines with J gene TRBJ2-5, with 7 nucleotides matching TRBD1. The trim removed 7 bases at V and 11 bases at J, leaving 7 bases unmatched. The length of the CDR3 is 10 residues. The germline V gene has CDR1 SQVTM and CDR2 ANQGSEA. The CDR3 nucleotides read TGCAGCGCCCCGGGACAGCTACAGTACTTC. Translated, it gives CSAPGQLQYF.

The chain joins TRBV28 to TRBJ2-3; either TRBD1 or TRBD2 may fit D (6 bases each). The CDR3 spans 17 residues. The germline V gene has CDR1 MDHEN and CDR2 SYDVKM. The germline V and J ends were trimmed by 2 bases and 1 base, with 16 bases remaining between them. The CDR3 protein is CASSLLRGPLGTDTQYF. DNA of the CDR3: TGTGCCAGCAGTTTACTACGGGGGCCTCTGGGCACAGATACGCAGTATTTT.

This clonotype was seen only a few times. The chain links TRBV5-1 to TRBJ2-1; D perhaps matches TRBD1 (5 bases). Germline CDR1 SGHRS, CDR2 YFSETQ. V was shortened by 4 bases and J by 5 bases, with 19 bases between the two germline ends. There are 16 residues in the CDR3. The CDR3: CASSVRQSMGNNEQFF. The CDR3 DNA is TGCGCCAGCAGCGTTAGACAGTCAATGGGCAACAATGAGCAGTTCTTC.

The chain employs TRBV9 and TRBJ2-1; no definite D call. This CDR3 has 15 amino acids. V dropped 0 bases and J dropped 4 bases, with 11 bases sitting between them. CDR1 is SGDLS and CDR2 is YYNGEE in the germline V gene. The CDR3 sequence: CASSVAGDRYNEQFF. The CDR3 coding sequence is TGTGCCAGCAGCGTAGCTGGGGATAGATACAATGAGCAGTTCTTC.

The rearrangement uses TRBV28 and TRBJ2-5; TRBD1 might be the D (6 bases). The CDR3 is made up of 13 amino acids. Germline loops: CDR1 MDHEN, CDR2 SYDVKM. The germline V and J ends were trimmed by 5 bases and 2 bases, with 9 bases remaining between them. CDR3 amino acids: CASSKGDQETQYF. The CDR3 DNA follows: TGTGCCAGCAGTAAGGGGGATCAAGAGACCCAGTACTTC.

In the case of this clonotype: This may be a read error, as it is one base from a much larger clone. This sequence joins TRBV18 and TRBJ2-7; 9 bases match TRBD2. TRBJ2-1 matches the DNA end more closely, so the J call is doubtful. Germline V lookup: CDR1 KGHSH, CDR2 LQKENI. The CDR3 spans 16 residues. CDR3 residues: CASSPSGSGSSYEQFF. Written as DNA, the CDR3 is TGTGCCAGCTCACCATCAGGTAGCGGGAGTTCCTACGAGCAGTTCTTC.

This clonotype has a count of ten or more. This chain joins TRBV3-1 and TRBJ2-7; either TRBD1 or TRBD2 may fit D (5 bases each). Germline loops: CDR1 LGHDT, CDR2 YNNKEL (reference sequence). The length of the CDR3 is 21 residues. The V gene lost 0 bases and the J gene lost 2 bases, with 29 bases spanning the gap. This chain's CDR3 is CASSQDGRVLAPTFTTYEQYF. The CDR3 region has the DNA TGTGCCAGCAGCCAAGACGGCAGGGTCTTAGCGCCAACCTTTACTACCTACGAGCAGTACTTC.

This clonotype was observed many times. The V gene is TRBV27, the J gene TRBJ1-1; weak D call: TRBD1 (6 bases). The germline CDR1 and CDR2 sequences are MNHEY and SMNVEV (reference sequence). The CDR3 loop spans 14 amino acids. V lost 5 bases, J lost 2 bases, and 12 bases lay in between. The CDR3 sequence: CASSSRGANTEAFF. CDR3 nucleotides: TGTGCCAGCAGTAGTAGGGGGGCCAACACTGAAGCTTTCTTT.

This clonotype was seen repeatedly, ten times or more. J is TRBJ2-1 and V is TRBV5-1, with 9 bases that match TRBD2. Trimming cost V 0 bases and J 4 bases; bases outside gene matches: 8. CDR1 is SGHRS, CDR2 YFSETQ, per germline. The CDR3 is 17 residues long. CDR3 sequence reads: CASSLAGLASGYNEQFF. The CDR3 coding sequence is TGCGCCAGCAGCTTGGCGGGACTAGCCTCTGGTTACAATGAGCAGTTCTTC. Combining the CDR3 with reference TRBV5-1 and TRBJ2-1 gives the whole variable domain KAGVTQTPRYLIKTRGQQVTLSCSPISGHRSVSWYQQTPGQGLQFLFEYFSETQRNKGNFPGRFSGRQFSNSRSEMNVSTLELGDSALYLCASSLAGLASGYNEQFFGPGTRLTVL.

The rearrangement links TRBV7-2 to TRBJ2-3; D is uncertain. V was clipped by 1 base and J by 3 bases, with 14 bases between them. The CDR3 totals 16 residues. Per the germline V gene, CDR1 is SGHTA and CDR2 is FQGNSA. CDR3 bases: TGTGCCAGCAGCTTAGGGGGTGGGCCCCCGACAGATACGCAGTATTTT. Translation gives CASSLGGGPPTDTQYF.

This chain joins TRBV28 and TRBJ2-5; 7 positions match TRBD1. CDR1 and CDR2 (germline): MDHEN, SYDVKM. This CDR3 contains 16 residues. V shed 2 bases, J shed 3 bases, and the junction held 9 bases outside the gene matches. This CDR3 is CASSLRTGQAEETQYF. CDR3 nucleotides: TGTGCCAGCAGTTTACGGACAGGTCAAGCCGAAGAGACCCAGTACTTC.

The chain has TRBV3-1 and TRBJ2-5, with 8 bases identical to TRBD2. Trimming removed 7 bases from V and 4 bases from J; junction bases left unmatched: 2. CDR1 is LGHDT and CDR2 is YNNKEL in the germline V gene (reference sequence). This CDR3 region has 12 residues. As DNA, the CDR3 is TGTGCCAGCAACGGGGGGGGAGAGACCCAGTACTTC. This sequence encodes CASNGGGETQYF.

About this clonotype: Since a much larger clone is just one base distant, this may be a read error. The chain has TRBV6-2 or TRBV6-3 and TRBJ2-7; D is perhaps TRBD2 (6 bases). V shed 8 bases and J shed 3 bases, with 14 bases lying between them. The CDR3 is made up of 13 amino acids. Germline CDR1 is MNHEY and CDR2 is SVGEGT. CDR3 nucleotides: TGTGCCAGCGAGGAGGGAGAGGTCTACGAGCAGTACTTC. Translation: CASEEGEVYEQYF.

The sample holds a few counts of this clonotype. The chain recombines TRBV24-1 with TRBJ1-1; D is perhaps TRBD1 (6 bases). This CDR3 is built from 13 residues. V was shortened by 11 bases and J by 5 bases, with 17 bases between the two germline ends. From germline, CDR1 is KGHDR and CDR2 SFDVKD. The chain's CDR3 is CAIKPRGGTEAFF. The CDR3 DNA reads as TGTGCCATCAAACCCAGGGGTGGAACTGAAGCTTTCTTT.

The table lists this clonotype with many counts. The V call is TRBV28, the J call TRBJ2-7; 10 nucleotides line up with TRBD2. CDR3 size: 21 residues. Looked up from germline, CDR1 is MDHEN and CDR2 is SYDVKM. The J segment lost 3 bases and the V segment lost 1 base, leaving 21 bases of the junction unmatched. CDR3 in DNA: TGTGCCAGCAGTTTATCGCTCCTTTATAGTAGCGGGAGGTCCCTTGACTACGAGCAGTACTTC. Its translation is CASSLSLLYSSGRSLDYEQYF.